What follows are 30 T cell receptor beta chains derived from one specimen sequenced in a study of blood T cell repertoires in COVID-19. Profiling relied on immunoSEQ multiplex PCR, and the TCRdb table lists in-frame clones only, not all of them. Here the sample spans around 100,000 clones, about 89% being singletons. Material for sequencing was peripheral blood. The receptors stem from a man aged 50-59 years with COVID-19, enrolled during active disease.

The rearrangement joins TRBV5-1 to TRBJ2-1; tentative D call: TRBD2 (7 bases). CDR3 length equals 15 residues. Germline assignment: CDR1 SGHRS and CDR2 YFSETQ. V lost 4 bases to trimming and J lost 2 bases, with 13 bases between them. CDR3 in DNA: TGCGCCAGCAGCCCGGGGGGCGACCCCTACAATGAGCAGTTCTTC. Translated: CASSPGGDPYNEQFF.

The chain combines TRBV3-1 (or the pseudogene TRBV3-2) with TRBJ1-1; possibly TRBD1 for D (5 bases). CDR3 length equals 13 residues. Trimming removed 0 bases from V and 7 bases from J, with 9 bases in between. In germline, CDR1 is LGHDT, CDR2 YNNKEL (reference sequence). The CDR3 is CASSQDRRGEAFF. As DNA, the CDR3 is TGTGCCAGCAGCCAAGATCGGAGGGGTGAAGCTTTCTTT.

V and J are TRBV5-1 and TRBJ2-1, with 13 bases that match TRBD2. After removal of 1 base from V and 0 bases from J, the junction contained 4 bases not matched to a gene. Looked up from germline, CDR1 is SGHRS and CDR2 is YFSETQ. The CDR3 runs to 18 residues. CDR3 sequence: CASSLRTSGGDSYNEQFF. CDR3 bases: TGCGCCAGCAGCTTGAGGACTAGCGGGGGTGACTCCTACAATGAGCAGTTCTTC.

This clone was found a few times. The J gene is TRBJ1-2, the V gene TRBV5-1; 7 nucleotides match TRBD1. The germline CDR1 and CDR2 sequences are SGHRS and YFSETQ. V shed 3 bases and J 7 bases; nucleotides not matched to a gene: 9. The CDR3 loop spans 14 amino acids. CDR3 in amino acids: CASSSGQAEGGYTF. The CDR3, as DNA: TGCGCCAGCAGCTCCGGACAGGCCGAGGGTGGCTACACCTTC.

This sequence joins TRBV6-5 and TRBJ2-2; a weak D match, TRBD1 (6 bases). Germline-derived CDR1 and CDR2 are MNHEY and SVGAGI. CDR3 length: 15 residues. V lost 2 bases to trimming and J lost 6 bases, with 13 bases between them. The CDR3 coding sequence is TGTGCCAGCAGTTACCCCGGGGCAGGGGCCGGGGAGCTGTTTTTT. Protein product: CASSYPGAGAGELFF.

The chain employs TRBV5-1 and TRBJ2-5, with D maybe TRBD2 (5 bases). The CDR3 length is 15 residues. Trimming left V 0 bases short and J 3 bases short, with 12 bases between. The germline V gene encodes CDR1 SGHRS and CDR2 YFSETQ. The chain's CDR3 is CASSLEGDSEETQYF. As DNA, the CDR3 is TGCGCCAGCAGCTTGGAGGGAGATAGCGAAGAGACCCAGTACTTC.

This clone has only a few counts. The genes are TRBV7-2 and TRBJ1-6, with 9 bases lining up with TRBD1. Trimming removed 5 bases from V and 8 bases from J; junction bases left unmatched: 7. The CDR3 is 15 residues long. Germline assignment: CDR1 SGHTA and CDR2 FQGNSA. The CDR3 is CASSRTGASYSPLHF. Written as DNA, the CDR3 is TGTGCCAGCAGCAGGACAGGGGCCTCCTATTCACCCCTCCACTTT.

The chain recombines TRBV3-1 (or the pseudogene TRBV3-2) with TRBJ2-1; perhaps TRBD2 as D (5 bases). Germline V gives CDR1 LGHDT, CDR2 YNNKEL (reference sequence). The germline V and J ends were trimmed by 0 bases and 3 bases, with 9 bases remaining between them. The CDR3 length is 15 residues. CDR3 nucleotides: TGTGCCAGCAGCCAAGATACACTAGTCTACAATGAGCAGTTCTTC. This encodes CASSQDTLVYNEQFF.

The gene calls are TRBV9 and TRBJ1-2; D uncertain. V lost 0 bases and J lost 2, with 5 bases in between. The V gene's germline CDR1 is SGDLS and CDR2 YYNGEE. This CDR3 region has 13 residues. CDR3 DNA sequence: TGTGCCAGCAGCGTAGGAGGGAACTATGGCTACACCTTC. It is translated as CASSVGGNYGYTF.

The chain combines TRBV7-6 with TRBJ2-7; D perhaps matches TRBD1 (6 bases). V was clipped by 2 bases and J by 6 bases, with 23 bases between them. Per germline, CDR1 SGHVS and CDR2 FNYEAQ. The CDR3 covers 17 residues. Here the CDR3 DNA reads TGTGCCAGCAGCTTACTGCCTGGGGGCATCCAAGCTCTCGAGCAGTACTTC. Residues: CASSLLPGGIQALEQYF.

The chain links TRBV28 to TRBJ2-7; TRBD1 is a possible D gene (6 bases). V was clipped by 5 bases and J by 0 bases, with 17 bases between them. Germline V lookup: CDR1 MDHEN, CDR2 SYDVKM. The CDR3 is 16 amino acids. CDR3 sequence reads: CASSPTDSTFSYEQYF. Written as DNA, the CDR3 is TGTGCCAGCAGTCCCACGGACAGTACCTTCTCCTACGAGCAGTACTTC.

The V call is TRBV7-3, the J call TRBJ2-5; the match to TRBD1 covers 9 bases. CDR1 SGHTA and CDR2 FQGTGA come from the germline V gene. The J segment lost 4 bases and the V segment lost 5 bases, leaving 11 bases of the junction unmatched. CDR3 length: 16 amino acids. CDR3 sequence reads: CASSLRRQGGSETQYF. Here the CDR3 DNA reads TGTGCCAGCAGCCTTCGTCGACAGGGGGGTTCAGAGACCCAGTACTTC.

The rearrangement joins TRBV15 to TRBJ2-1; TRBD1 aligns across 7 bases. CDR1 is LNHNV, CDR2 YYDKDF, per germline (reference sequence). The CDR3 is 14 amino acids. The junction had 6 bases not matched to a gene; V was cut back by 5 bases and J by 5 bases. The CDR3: CATSHRGVNNEQFF. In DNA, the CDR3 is TGTGCCACCAGCCACAGGGGTGTTAACAATGAGCAGTTCTTC.

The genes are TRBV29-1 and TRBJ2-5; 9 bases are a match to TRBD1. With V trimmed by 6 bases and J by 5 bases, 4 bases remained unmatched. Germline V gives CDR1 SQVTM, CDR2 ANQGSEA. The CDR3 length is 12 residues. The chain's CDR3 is CSVYRGPETQYF. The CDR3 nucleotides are TGCAGCGTATACAGGGGGCCGGAGACCCAGTACTTC.

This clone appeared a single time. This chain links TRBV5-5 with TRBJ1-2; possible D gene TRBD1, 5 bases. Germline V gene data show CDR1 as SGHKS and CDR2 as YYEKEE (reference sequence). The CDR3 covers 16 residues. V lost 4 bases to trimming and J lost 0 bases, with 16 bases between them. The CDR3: CASSIAGTPANYGYTF. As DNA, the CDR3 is TGTGCCAGCAGCATAGCCGGGACTCCGGCTAACTATGGCTACACCTTC.

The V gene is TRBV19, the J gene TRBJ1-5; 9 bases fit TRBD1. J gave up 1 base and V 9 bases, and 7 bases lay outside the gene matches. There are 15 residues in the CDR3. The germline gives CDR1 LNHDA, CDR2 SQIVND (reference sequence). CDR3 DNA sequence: TGTGCCAGCACGGACAGGGGCTTAAGCAATCAGCCCCAGCATTTT. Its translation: CASTDRGLSNQPQHF.

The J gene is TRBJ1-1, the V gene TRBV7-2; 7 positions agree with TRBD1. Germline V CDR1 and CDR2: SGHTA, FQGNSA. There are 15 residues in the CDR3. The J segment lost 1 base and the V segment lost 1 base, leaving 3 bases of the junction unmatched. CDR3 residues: CASSLVEGANTEAFF. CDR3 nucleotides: TGTGCCAGCAGCTTAGTCGAGGGGGCGAACACTGAAGCTTTCTTT.

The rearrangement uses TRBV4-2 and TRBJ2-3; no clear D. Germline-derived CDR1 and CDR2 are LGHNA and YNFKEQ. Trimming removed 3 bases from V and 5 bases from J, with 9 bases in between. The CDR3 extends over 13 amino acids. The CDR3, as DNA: TGTGCCAGCAGCCACCAGAAAGAAGATACGCAGTATTTT. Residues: CASSHQKEDTQYF.

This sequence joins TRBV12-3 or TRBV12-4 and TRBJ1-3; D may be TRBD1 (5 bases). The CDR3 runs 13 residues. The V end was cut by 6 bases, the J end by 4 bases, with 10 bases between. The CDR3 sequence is CASRTGGGNTIYF. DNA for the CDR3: TGTGCCAGCAGGACCGGGGGAGGAAACACCATATATTTT.

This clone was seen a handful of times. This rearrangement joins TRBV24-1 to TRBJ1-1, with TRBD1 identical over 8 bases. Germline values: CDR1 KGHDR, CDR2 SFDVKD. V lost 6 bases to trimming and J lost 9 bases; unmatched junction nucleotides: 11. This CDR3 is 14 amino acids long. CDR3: CATSSGGATSKAFF. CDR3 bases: TGTGCCACCAGTTCAGGGGGCGCCACGTCAAAAGCTTTCTTT.

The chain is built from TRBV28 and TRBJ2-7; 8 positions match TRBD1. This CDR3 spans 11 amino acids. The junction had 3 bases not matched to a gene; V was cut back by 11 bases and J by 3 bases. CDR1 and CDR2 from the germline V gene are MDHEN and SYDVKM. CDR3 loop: CAVTGGYEQYF. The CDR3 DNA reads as TGTGCCGTAACAGGGGGCTACGAGCAGTACTTC.

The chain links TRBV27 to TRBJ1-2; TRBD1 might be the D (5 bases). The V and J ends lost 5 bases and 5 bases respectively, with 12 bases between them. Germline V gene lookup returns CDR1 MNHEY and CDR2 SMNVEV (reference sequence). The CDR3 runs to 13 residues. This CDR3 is CASSLDGQYGYTF. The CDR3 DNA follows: TGTGCCAGCAGTCTGGACGGACAATATGGCTACACCTTC.

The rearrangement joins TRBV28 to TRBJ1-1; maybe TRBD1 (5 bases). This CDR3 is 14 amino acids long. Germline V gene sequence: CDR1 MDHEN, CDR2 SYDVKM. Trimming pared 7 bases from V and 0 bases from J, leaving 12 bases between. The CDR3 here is CASTTDRLNTEAFF. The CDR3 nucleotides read TGTGCCAGCACCACCGACAGACTGAACACTGAAGCTTTCTTT.

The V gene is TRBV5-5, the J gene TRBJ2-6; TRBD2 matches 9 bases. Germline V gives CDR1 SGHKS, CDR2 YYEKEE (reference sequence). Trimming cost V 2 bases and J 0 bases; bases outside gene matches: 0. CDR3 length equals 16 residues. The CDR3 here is CASSLLAGSGANVLTF. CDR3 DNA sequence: TGTGCCAGCAGCTTACTAGCGGGCTCTGGGGCCAACGTCCTGACTTTC.

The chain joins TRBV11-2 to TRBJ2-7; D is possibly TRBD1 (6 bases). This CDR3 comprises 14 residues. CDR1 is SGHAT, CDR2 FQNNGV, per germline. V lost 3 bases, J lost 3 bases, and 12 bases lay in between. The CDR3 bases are TGTGCCAGCAGCTTCGCAGGGGCCCTCTACGAGCAGTACTTC. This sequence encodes CASSFAGALYEQYF.

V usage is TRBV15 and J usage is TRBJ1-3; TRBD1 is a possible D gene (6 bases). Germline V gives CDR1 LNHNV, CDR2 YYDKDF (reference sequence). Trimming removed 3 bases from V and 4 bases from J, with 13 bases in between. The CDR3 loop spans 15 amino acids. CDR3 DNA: TGTGCCACCAGCAGCCGGTCACAGGGAGGAAACACCATATATTTT. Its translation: CATSSRSQGGNTIYF.

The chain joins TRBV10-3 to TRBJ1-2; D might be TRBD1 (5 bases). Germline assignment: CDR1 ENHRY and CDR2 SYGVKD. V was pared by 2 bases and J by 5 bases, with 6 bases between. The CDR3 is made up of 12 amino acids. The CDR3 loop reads CAISEGGYGYTF. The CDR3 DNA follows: TGTGCCATCAGTGAGGGGGGGTATGGCTACACCTTC.

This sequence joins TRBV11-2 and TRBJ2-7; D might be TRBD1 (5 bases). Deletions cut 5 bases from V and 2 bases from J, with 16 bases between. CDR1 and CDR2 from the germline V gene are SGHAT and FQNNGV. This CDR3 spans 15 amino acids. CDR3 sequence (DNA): TGTGCCAGCAGCCCTGCGTGGGGCCTCCCCTACGAGCAGTACTTC. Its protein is CASSPAWGLPYEQYF.

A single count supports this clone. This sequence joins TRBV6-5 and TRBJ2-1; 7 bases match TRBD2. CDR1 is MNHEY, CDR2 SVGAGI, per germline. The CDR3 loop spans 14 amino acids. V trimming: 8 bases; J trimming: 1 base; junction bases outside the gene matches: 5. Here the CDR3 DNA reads TGTGCCAGCCGAATGCGGGGGTCCTACAATGAGCAGTTCTTC. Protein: CASRMRGSYNEQFF.

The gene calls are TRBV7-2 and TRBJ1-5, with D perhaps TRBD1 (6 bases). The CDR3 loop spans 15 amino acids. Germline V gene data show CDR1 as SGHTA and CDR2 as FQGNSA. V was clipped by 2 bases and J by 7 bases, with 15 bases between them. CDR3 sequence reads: CASSLQSGALQPQHF. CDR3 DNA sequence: TGTGCCAGCAGCTTACAATCAGGGGCCCTACAGCCCCAGCATTTT.